Sequencing of this TCR beta chain was carried out in a study of shared clonotypes between healthy human individuals. Study background: A couple of women and a few men aged 18 to 49 served as donors.

Original processing notes: As immunoSEQ supplied junction-only sequences (without quality scores), filtering differed. Measured with immunoSEQ multiplex PCR; TCRdb has only the in-frame clones, and not every one. That table supplies the V and J calls and clone size; D and trimming were determined from the DNA. The sample has some 700,000 clones, around 91% seen once. The CDR3 is made up of 16 amino acids. CDR1 SEHNR and CDR2 FQNEAQ come from the germline V gene (reference sequence). V shed 1 base and J 2 bases; nucleotides not matched to a gene: 4. Caucasian adults living in Nashville, Tennessee, provided all samples.

The receptor's source is a young man in good health. Some clones in this sample may be carry-over from other donors' samples. Sequencing used memory CD8+ T cells from PBMCs. Documented subset: CD45RO+ cells pooled with CCR7-negative TemRA cells. The V and J genes are TRBV7-9 and TRBJ2-3; 9 bases are a match to TRBD2. CDR3 residues: CASSLVASGITDTQYF. Written as DNA, the CDR3 is TGTGCCAGCAGCTTAGTGGCTAGCGGGATCACAGATACGCAGTATTTT.